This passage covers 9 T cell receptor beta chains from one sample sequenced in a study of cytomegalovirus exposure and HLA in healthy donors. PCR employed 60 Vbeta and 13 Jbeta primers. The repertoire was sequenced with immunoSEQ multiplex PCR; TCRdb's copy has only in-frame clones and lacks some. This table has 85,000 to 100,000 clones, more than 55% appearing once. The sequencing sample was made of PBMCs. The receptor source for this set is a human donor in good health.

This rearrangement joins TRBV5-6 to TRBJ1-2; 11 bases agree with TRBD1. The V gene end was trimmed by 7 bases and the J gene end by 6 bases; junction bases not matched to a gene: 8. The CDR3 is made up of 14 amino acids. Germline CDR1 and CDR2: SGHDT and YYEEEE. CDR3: CASLNRDRGDGYTF. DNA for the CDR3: TGTGCCAGCTTAAACCGGGACAGGGGGGATGGCTACACCTTC.

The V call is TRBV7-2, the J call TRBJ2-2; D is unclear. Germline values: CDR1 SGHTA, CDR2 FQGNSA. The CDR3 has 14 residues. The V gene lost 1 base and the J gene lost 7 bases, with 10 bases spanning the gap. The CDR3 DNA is TGTGCCAGCAGCTTAGGGCCGCCGGGCGGGGAGCTGTTTTTT. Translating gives CASSLGPPGGELFF.

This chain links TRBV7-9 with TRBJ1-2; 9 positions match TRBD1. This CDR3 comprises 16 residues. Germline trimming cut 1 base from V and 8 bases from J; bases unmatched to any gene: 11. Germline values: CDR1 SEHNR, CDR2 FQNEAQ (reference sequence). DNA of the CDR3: TGTGCCAGCAGCTTAGTAGGCCCTTTACAGGGGGCAGGCTACACCTTC. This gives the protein CASSLVGPLQGAGYTF.

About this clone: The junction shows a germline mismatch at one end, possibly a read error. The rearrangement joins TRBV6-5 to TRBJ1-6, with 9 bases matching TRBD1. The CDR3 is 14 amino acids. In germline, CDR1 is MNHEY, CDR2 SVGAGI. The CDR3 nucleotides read TGTGCCGGCAGAACAGGGGGCGGCAATTCACCCCTCCACTTT. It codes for CAGRTGGGNSPLHF.

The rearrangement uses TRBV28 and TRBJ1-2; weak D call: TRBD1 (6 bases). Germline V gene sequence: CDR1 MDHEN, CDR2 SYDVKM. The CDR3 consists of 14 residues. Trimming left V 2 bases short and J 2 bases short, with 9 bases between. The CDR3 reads CASSLTGLNYGYTF. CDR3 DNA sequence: TGTGCCAGCAGTTTAACAGGGTTGAACTATGGCTACACCTTC.

The CDR3 nucleotides are TGTGCCTGGAGTAGGAGACAGGCCCACGAGCAGTACTTC. It translates to CAWSRRQAHEQYF. The chain combines TRBV30 with TRBJ2-7, with D possibly matching TRBD1 (6 bases). V shed 2 bases and J shed 5 bases, with 13 bases lying between them. In germline, CDR1 is GTSNPN, CDR2 SVGIG (reference sequence). CDR3 length: 13 amino acids.

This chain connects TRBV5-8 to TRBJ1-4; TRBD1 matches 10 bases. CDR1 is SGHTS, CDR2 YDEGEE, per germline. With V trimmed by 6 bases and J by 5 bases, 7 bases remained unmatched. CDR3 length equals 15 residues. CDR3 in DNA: TGTGCCAGCATCGGGAGGGACAGGGGAAATGAAAAACTGTTTTTT. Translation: CASIGRDRGNEKLFF.

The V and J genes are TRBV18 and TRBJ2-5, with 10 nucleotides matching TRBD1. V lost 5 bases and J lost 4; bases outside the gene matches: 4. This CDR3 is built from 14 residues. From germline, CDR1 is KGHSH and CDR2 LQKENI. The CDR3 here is CASSTTGGSETQYF. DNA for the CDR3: TGTGCCAGCTCAACGACAGGGGGCTCAGAGACCCAGTACTTC. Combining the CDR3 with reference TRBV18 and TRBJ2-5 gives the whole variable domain NAGVMQNPRHLVRRRGQEARLRCSPMKGHSHVYWYRQLPEEGLKFMVYLQKENIIDESGMPKERFSAEFPKEGPSILRIQQVVRGDSAAYFCASSTTGGSETQYFGPGTRLLVL.

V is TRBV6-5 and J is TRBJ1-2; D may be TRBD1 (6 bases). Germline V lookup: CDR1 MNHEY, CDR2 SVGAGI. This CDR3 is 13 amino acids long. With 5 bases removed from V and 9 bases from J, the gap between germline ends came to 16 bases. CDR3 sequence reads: CASSRTAENRYTF. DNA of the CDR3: TGTGCCAGCAGTAGGACAGCAGAGAATCGCTACACCTTC.